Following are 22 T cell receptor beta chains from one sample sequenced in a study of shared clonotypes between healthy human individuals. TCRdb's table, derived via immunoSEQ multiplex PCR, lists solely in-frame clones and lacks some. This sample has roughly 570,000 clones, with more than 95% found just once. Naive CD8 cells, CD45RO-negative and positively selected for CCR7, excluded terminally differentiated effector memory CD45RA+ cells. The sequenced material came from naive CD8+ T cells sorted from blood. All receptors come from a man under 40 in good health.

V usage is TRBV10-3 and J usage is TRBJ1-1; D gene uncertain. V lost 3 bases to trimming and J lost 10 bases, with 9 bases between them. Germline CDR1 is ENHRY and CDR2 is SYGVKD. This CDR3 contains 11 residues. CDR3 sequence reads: CAISDGIGAFF. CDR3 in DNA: TGTGCCATCAGTGACGGGATAGGAGCTTTCTTT.

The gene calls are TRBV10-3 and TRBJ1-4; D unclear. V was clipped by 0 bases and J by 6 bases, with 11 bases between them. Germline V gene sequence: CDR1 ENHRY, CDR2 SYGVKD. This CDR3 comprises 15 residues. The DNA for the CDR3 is TGTGCCATCAGTGAGTCCATCCGGGCTGATGAAAAACTGTTTTTT. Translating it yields CAISESIRADEKLFF.

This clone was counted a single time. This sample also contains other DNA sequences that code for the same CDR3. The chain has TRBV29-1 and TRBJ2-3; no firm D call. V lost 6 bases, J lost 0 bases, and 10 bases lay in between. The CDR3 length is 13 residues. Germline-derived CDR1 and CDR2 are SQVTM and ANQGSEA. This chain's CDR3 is CSVAGSSTDTQYF. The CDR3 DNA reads TGCAGCGTCGCCGGCTCTAGCACAGATACGCAGTATTTT.

CDR3 sequence (DNA): TGTGCCAGCAGTTCCCACTCCACAGGGGGCCTACAATGGGAGCAGTTCTTC. Its translation is CASSSHSTGGLQWEQFF. The V and J genes are TRBV11-2 and TRBJ2-1, with 9 bases aligning to TRBD1. The CDR3 is made up of 17 amino acids. Losses at the gene ends were 6 bases for V and 10 bases for J; bases not matched to a gene: 19. The germline gives CDR1 SGHAT, CDR2 FQNNGV. The entire variable domain, with the rest obtained from reference TRBV11-2 and TRBJ2-1, is as follows: EAGVAQSPRYKIIEKRQSVAFWCNPISGHATLYWYQQILGQGPKLLIQFQNNGVVDDSQLPKDRFSAERLKGVDSTLKIQPAKLEDSAVYLCASSSHSTGGLQWEQFFGPGTRLTVL.

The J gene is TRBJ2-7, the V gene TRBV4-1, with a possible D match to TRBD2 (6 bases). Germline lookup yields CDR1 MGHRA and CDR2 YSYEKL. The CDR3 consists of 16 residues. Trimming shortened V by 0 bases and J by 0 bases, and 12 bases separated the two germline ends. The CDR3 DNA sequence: TGCGCCAGCAGCCAAGATTTGACTAGTCCCTCCTACGAGCAGTACTTC. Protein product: CASSQDLTSPSYEQYF.

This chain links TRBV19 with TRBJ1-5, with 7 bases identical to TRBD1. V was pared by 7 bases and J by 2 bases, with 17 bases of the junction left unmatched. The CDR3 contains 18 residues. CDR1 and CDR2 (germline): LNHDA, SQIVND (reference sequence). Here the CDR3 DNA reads TGTGCCAGTACCCTATGGGAGGGGGCTTACAATGGCAATCAGCCCCAGCATTTT. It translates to CASTLWEGAYNGNQPQHF.

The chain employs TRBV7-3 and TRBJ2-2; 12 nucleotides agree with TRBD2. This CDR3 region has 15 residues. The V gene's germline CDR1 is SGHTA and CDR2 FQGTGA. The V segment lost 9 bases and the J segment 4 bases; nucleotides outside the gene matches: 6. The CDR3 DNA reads TGTGCCAGTTCCCTAGCGGGAGGGAGCACCGGGGAGCTGTTTTTT. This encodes CASSLAGGSTGELFF. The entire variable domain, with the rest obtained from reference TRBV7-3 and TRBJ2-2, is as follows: GAGVSQTPSNKVTEKGKYVELRCDPISGHTALYWYRQSLGQGPEFLIYFQGTGAADDSGLPNDRFFAVRPEGSVSTLKIQRTERGDSAVYLCASSLAGGSTGELFFGEGSRLTVL.

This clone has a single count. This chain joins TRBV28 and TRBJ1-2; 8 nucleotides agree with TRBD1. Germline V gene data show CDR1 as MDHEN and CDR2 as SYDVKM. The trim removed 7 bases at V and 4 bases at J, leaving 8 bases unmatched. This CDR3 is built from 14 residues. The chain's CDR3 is CASNPAGQVYGYTF. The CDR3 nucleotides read TGTGCCAGCAATCCGGCGGGACAGGTCTATGGCTACACCTTC.

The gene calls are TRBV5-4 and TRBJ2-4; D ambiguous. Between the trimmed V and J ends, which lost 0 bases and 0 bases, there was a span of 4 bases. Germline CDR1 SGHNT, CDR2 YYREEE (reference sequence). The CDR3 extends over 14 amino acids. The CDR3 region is CASSLGLAKNIQYF. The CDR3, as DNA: TGTGCCAGCAGCTTGGGGTTAGCCAAAAACATTCAGTACTTC.

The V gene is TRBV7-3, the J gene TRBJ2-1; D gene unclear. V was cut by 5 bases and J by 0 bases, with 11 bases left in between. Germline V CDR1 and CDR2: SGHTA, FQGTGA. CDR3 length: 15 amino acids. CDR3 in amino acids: CASSANVNSYNEQFF. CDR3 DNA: TGTGCCAGCAGCGCAAACGTTAACTCCTACAATGAGCAGTTCTTC.

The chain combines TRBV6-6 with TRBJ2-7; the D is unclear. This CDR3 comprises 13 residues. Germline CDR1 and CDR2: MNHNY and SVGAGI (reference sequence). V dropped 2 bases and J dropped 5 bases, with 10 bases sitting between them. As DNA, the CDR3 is TGTGCCAGCAGTTACACAGCGATTAACGAGCAGTACTTC. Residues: CASSYTAINEQYF.

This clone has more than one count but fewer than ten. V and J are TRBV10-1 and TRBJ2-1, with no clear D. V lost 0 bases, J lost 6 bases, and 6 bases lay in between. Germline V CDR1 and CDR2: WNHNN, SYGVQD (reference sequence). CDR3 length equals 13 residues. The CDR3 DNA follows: TGCGCCAGCAGTGAGTCAGACGTCAATGAGCAGTTCTTC. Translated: CASSESDVNEQFF.

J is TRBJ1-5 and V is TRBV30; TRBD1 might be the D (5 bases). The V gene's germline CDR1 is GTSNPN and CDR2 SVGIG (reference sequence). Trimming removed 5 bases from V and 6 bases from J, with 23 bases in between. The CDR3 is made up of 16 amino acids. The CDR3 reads CAWSEGRSFNLQPQHF. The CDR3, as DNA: TGTGCCTGGTCCGAGGGACGGAGCTTCAACCTTCAGCCCCAGCATTTT.

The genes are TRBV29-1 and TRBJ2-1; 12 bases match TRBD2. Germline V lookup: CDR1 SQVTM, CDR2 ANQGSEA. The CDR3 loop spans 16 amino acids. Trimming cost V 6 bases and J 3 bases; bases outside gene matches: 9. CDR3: CSVAGTSGQIYNEQFF. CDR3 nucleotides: TGCAGCGTCGCCGGGACTAGCGGGCAAATCTACAATGAGCAGTTCTTC.

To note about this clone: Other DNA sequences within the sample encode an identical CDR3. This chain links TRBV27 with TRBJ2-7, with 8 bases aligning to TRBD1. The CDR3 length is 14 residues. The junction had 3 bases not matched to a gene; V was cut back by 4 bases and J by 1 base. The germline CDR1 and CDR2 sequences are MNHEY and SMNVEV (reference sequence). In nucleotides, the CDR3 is TGTGCCAGCAGTTCCTACAGGGGGTCCTACGAGCAGTACTTC. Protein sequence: CASSSYRGSYEQYF.

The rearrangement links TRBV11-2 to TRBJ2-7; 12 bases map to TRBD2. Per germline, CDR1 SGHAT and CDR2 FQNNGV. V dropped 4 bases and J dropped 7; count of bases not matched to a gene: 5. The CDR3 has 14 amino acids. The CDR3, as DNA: TGTGCCAGCAGCTCTAGCGGGAGGGCCGGAGAGCAGTACTTC. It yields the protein CASSSSGRAGEQYF.

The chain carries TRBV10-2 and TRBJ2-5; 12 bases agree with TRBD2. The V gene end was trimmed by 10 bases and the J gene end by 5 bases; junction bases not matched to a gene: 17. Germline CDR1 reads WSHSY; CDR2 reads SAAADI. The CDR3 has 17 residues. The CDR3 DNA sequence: TGCGCCACCAGACCGGGACTAGCGGGTGGGATCGGGGAGACCCAGTACTTC. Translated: CATRPGLAGGIGETQYF.

CDR3: CAWSDPLNGANVLTF. Written as DNA, the CDR3 is TGTGCCTGGAGTGACCCCCTAAACGGGGCCAACGTCCTGACTTTC. This sequence joins TRBV30 and TRBJ2-6; D is unclear. Trimming left V 1 base short and J 4 bases short, with 11 bases between. CDR3 length: 15 residues. Germline CDR1 reads GTSNPN; CDR2 reads SVGIG (reference sequence).

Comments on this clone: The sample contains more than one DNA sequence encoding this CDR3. CDR3 residues: CASSYGGSTDTQYF. Written as DNA, the CDR3 is TGTGCCAGCAGTTACGGGGGGAGCACAGATACGCAGTATTTT. The V call is TRBV6-5, the J call TRBJ2-3; D perhaps matches TRBD2 (6 bases). V shed 2 bases and J shed 0 bases, with 6 bases lying between them. Germline CDR1 is MNHEY and CDR2 is SVGAGI. The CDR3 spans 14 residues.

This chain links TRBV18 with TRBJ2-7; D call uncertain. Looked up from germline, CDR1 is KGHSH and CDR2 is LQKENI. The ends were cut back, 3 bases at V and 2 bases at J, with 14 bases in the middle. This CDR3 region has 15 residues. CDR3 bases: TGTGCCAGCTCACCCATCGATATGTTCGCCTACGAGCAGTACTTC. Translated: CASSPIDMFAYEQYF.

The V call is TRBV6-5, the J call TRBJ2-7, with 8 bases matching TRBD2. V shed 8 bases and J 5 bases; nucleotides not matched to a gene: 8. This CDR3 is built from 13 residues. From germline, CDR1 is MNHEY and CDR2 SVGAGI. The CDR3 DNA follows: TGTGCCAGCTCTGCGACTAGCGCAGACGAGCAGTACTTC. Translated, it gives CASSATSADEQYF.

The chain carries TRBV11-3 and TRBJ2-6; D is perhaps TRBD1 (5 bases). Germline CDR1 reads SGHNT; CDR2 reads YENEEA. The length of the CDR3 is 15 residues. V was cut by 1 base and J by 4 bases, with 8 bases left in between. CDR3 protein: CASSLGRVGANVLTF. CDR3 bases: TGTGCCAGCAGCTTAGGCAGGGTCGGGGCCAACGTCCTGACTTTC.